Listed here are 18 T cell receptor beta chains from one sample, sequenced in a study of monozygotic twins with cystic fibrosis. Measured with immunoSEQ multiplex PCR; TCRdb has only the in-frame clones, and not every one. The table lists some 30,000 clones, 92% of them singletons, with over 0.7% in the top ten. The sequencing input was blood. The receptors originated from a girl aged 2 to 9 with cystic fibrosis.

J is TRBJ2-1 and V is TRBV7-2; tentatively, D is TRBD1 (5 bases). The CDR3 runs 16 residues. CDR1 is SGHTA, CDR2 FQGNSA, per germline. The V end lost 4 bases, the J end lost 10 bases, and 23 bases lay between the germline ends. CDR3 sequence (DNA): TGTGCCAGCAGCTCACCATCACAGGCCTTTCGTCGAGAGCAGTTCTTC. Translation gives CASSSPSQAFRREQFF.

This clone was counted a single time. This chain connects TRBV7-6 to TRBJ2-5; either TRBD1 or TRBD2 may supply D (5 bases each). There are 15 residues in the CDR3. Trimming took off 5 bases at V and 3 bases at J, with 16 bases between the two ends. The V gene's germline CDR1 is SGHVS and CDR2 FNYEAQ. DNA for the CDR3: TGTGCCAGCAGCCGTACCGGGACGGCAAAAGAGACCCAGTACTTC. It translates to CASSRTGTAKETQYF. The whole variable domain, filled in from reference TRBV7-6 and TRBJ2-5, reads GAGVSQSPRYKVTKRGQDVALRCDPISGHVSLYWYRQALGQGPEFLTYFNYEAQQDKSGLPNDRFSAERPEGSISTLTIQRTEQRDSAMYRCASSRTGTAKETQYFGPGTRLLVL.

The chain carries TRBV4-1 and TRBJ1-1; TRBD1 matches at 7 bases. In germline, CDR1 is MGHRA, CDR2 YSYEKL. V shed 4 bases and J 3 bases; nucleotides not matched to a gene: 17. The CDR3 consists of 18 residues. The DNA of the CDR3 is TGCGCCAGCAGCCCTTCTCTGGCCCTACAGGGGAGGGACACTGAAGCTTTCTTT. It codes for CASSPSLALQGRDTEAFF.

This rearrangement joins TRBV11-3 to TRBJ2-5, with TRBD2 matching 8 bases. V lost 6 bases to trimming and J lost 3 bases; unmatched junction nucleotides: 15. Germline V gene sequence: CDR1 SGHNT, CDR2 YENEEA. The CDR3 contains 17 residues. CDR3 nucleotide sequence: TGTGCCAGCAGTTTTACTACAGGGAGCGGGGGCAAAGAGACCCAGTACTTC. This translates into CASSFTTGSGGKETQYF.

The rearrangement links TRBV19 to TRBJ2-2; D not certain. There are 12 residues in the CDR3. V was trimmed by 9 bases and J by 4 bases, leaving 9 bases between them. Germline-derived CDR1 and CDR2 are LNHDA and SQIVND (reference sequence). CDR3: CASRTFTGELFF. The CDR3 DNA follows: TGTGCCAGCCGAACTTTCACCGGGGAGCTGTTTTTT.

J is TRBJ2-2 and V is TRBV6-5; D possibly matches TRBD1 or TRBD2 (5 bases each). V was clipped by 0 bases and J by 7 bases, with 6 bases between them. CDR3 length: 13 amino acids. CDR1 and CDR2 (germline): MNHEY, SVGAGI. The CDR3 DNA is TGTGCCAGCAGTTACTCGGGGGTCGGGGAGCTGTTTTTT. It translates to CASSYSGVGELFF.

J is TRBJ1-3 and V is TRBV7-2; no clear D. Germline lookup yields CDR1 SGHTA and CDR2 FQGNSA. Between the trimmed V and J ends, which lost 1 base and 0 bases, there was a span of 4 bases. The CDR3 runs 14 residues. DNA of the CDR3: TGTGCCAGCAGCTTAGAGAGCTCTGGAAACACCATATATTTT. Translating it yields CASSLESSGNTIYF. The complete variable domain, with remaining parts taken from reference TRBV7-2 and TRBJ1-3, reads GAGVSQSPSNKVTEKGKDVELRCDPISGHTALYWYRQSLGQGLEFLIYFQGNSAPDKSGLPSDRFSAERTGGSVSTLTIQRTQQEDSAVYLCASSLESSGNTIYFGEGSWLTVV.

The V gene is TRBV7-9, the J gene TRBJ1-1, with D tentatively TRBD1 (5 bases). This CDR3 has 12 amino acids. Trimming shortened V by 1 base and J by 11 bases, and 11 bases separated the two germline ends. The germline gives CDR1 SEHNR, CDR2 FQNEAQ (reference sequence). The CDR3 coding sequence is TGTGCCAGCAGCTTAGAGGGGTCCGTCGCTTTCTTT. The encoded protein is CASSLEGSVAFF. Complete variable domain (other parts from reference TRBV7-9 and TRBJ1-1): DTGVSQNPRHKITKRGQNVTFRCDPISEHNRLYWYRQTLGQGPEFLTYFQNEAQLEKSRLLSDRFSAERPKGSFSTLEIQRTEQGDSAMYLCASSLEGSVAFFGQGTRLTVV.

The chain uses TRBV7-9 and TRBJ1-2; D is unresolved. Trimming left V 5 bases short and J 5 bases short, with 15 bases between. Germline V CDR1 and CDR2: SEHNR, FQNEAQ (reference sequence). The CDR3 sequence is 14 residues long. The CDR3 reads CASSPLPWQYGYTF. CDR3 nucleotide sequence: TGTGCCAGCAGCCCTCTGCCTTGGCAGTATGGCTACACCTTC.

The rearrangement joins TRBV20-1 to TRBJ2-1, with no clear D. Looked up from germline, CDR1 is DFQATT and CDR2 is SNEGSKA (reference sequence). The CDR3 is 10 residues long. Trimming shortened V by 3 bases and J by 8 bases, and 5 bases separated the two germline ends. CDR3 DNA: TGCAGTGCTAGGACTGATGAGCAGTTCTTC. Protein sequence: CSARTDEQFF.

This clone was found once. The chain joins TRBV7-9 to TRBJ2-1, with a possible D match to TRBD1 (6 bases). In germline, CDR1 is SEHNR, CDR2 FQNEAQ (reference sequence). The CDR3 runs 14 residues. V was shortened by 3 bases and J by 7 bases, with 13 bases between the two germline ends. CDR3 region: CASSFPLRGNEQFF. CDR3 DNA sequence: TGTGCCAGCAGCTTCCCGCTCAGGGGAAATGAGCAGTTCTTC.

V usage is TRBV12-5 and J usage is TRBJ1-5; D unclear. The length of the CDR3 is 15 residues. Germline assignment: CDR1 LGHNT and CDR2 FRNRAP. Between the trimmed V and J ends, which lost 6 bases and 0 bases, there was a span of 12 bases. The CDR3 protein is CASGTGIYSNQPQHF. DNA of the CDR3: TGTGCTAGTGGAACCGGGATATATAGCAATCAGCCCCAGCATTTT.

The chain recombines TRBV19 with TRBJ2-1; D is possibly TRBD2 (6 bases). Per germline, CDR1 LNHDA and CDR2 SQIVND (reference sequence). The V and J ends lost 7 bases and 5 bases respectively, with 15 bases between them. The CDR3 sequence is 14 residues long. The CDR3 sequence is CASTPGLPNNEQFF. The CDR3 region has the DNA TGTGCCAGTACCCCGGGACTCCCCAACAATGAGCAGTTCTTC.

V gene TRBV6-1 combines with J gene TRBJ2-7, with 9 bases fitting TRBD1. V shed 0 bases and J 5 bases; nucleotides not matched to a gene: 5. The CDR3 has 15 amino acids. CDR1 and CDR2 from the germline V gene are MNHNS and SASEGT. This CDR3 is CASSEARQGGHEQYF. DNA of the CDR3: TGTGCCAGCAGTGAAGCGAGACAGGGGGGCCACGAGCAGTACTTC.

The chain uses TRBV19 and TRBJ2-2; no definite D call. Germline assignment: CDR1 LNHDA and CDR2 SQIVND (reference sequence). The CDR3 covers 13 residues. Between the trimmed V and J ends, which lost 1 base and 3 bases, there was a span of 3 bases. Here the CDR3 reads CASSIGDTGELFF. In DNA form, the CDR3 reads TGTGCCAGTAGTATAGGGGACACCGGGGAGCTGTTTTTT.

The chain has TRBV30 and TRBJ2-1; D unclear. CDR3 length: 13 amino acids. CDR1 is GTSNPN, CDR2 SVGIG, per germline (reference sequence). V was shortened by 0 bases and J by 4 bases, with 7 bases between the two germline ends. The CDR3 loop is CAWSVTQYNEQFF. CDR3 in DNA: TGTGCCTGGAGTGTAACTCAATACAATGAGCAGTTCTTC.

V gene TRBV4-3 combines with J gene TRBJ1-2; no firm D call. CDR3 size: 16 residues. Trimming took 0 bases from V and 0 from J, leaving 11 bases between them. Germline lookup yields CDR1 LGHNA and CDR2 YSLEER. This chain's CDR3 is CASSQDLGGSNYGYTF. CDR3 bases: TGCGCCAGCAGCCAAGATTTAGGCGGATCTAACTATGGCTACACCTTC.

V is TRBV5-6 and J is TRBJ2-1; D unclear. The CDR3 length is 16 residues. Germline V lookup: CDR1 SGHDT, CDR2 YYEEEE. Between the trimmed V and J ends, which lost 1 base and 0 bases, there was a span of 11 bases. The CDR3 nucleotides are TGTGCCAGCAGCTTGAAGTTGCCTGGCTCCTACAATGAGCAGTTCTTC. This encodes CASSLKLPGSYNEQFF.